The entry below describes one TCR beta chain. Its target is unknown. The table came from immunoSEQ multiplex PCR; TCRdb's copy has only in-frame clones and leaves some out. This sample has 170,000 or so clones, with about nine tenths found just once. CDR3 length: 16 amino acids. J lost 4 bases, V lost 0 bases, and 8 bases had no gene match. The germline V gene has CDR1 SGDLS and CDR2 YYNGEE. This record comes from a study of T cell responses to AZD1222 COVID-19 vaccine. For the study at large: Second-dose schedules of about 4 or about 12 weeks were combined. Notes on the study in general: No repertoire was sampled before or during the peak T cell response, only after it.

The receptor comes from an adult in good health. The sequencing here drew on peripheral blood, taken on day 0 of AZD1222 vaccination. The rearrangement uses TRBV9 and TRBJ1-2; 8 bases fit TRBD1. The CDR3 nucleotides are TGTGCCAGCAGCGTAGGGGTCGTTCAGGGGGCCTATGGCTACACCTTC. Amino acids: CASSVGVVQGAYGYTF.